Each of the 26 T cell receptor beta chains below was sequenced from the same sample in a study of regulatory T cells in long-lasting Graves disease (dated by TCRdb to about 2021). Preparation of the library involved multiplex PCR. TCRdb names Illumina HiSeq 4000 as the instrument used. TCR beta libraries were built with iRepertoire HTBI primers and Arm-PCR amplification of CDR3 regions. The public reads were reprocessed in TCRdb via fastp at Q25 and MiXCR, keeping in-frame beta chains. A single entry per CDR3 protein holds the most common genes and DNA from its merged rows. The sample table lists roughly 320,000 distinct CDR3 sequences, 16% of them with a count of one. The ten largest make up roughly 27% of the sample. Reading the label with the study, this specimen's time point is: newly diagnosed GD, antithyroid drugs for less than 3 months. RNA was extracted from PBMCs in TRIzol for both TCR sequencing and RNA sequencing.

These same records also appear under a second study, on T cells in Graves' hyperthyroidism and ophthalmopathy.

Sequencing used peripheral blood mononuclear cells (PBMCs), obtained at new diagnosis, from a patient treated with antithyroid drugs. The origin of the receptors is a man in his forties or fifties with Graves disease. Donor details come from another sample of the same person, matched by shared clones.

This clonotype has ten or more counts. The chain joins TRBV7-8 to TRBJ2-3; unclear D gene. Per the germline V gene, CDR1 is SGHVS and CDR2 is FQNEAQ. V was clipped by 0 bases and J by 3 bases, with 4 bases between them. The CDR3 consists of 13 residues. The DNA of the CDR3 is TGTGCCAGCAGCTTAGCGCAGACAGATACGCAGTATTTT. It is translated as CASSLAQTDTQYF. The full variable domain, rest sourced from reference TRBV7-8 and TRBJ2-3, is GAGVSQSPRYKVAKRGQDVALRCDPISGHVSLFWYQQALGQGPEFLTYFQNEAQLDKSGLPSDRFFAERPEGSVSTLKIQRTQQEDSAVYLCASSLAQTDTQYFGPGTRLTVL.

The genes are TRBV20-1 and TRBJ2-6; 9 nucleotides line up with TRBD1. CDR3 length: 17 residues. Unmatched junction bases numbered 5, after V lost 1 base and J lost 1 base. In germline, CDR1 is DFQATT, CDR2 SNEGSKA (reference sequence). The CDR3 DNA reads TGCAGTGCTAGAGGTCCGGGACAGGGTTCTGGGGCCAACGTCCTGACTTTC. It codes for CSARGPGQGSGANVLTF.

This clonotype was observed many times. The chain links TRBV7-9 to TRBJ2-5; D might be TRBD1 (6 bases). Germline V gives CDR1 SEHNR, CDR2 FQNEAQ (reference sequence). The CDR3 length is 15 residues. Trimming took off 2 bases at V and 1 base at J, with 11 bases between the two ends. CDR3 protein: CASSLQQGFQETQYF. The CDR3 DNA sequence: TGTGCCAGCAGCTTACAACAGGGATTCCAAGAGACCCAGTACTTC.

This clonotype appeared many times. V and J are TRBV20-1 and TRBJ2-7, with 7 bases fitting TRBD1. The CDR3 covers 13 residues. The V gene end was trimmed by 5 bases and the J gene end by 6 bases; junction bases not matched to a gene: 10. Germline values: CDR1 DFQATT, CDR2 SNEGSKA (reference sequence). The CDR3 DNA reads as TGCAGTGCTGAAAATACTTACAGGGGCGAGCAGTACTTC. Translating it yields CSAENTYRGEQYF.

This clonotype was detected ten times or more. The CDR3 DNA is TGTGCCAGTACCTCTGGACATGGGCAAAACTACGAGCAGTACTTC. It translates to CASTSGHGQNYEQYF. The chain uses TRBV19 and TRBJ2-7; a weak D match, TRBD1 (5 bases). CDR1 and CDR2 (germline): LNHDA, SQIVND (reference sequence). The ends were cut back, 7 bases at V and 3 bases at J, with 19 bases in the middle. This CDR3 has 15 residues.

This clonotype was observed a single time. The V gene is TRBV18, the J gene TRBJ2-2, with D perhaps TRBD1 (6 bases). Between the trimmed V and J ends, which lost 6 bases and 4 bases, there was a span of 18 bases. Germline V CDR1 and CDR2: KGHSH, LQKENI. There are 16 residues in the CDR3. The CDR3 sequence is CASSSAGRGTTGELFF. The CDR3 DNA is TGTGCCAGCTCTTCCGCGGGCAGGGGAACCACCGGGGAGCTGTTTTTT.

This clonotype was seen only a few times. The V call is TRBV3-1, the J call TRBJ2-6; 8 nucleotides agree with TRBD1. The germline CDR1 and CDR2 sequences are LGHDT and YNNKEL (reference sequence). With 2 bases clipped from V and 0 bases from J, the junction kept 3 bases outside the gene matches. The CDR3 totals 17 residues. The CDR3 coding sequence is TGTGCCAGCAGCCAAAGAACAGGGGGCTCTGGGGCCAACGTCCTGACTTTC. Translation gives CASSQRTGGSGANVLTF.

CDR3 sequence (DNA): TGCAGTGCTAGAGATAAACCAAACTATAATTCACCCCTCCACTTT. This sequence encodes CSARDKPNYNSPLHF. The chain joins TRBV20-1 to TRBJ1-6; D gene unclear. The CDR3 spans 15 residues. Per the germline V gene, CDR1 is DFQATT and CDR2 is SNEGSKA (reference sequence). V was cut by 0 bases and J by 3 bases, with 9 bases left in between.

The V and J genes are TRBV19 and TRBJ1-6; D possibly corresponds to TRBD1 (5 bases). The V end lost 6 bases, the J end lost 16 bases, and 22 bases lay between the germline ends. CDR3 length: 14 amino acids. Germline V gene sequence: CDR1 LNHDA, CDR2 SQIVND (reference sequence). The CDR3 DNA sequence: TGTGCCAGTAGCGCGCTCGCAGGGCAATCTCCACTCCACTTT. The encoded protein is CASSALAGQSPLHF.

This clonotype was seen repeatedly, ten times or more. The junction does not match germline at one end; this may be a read error. V is TRBV5-5 and J is TRBJ2-7, with a possible D match to TRBD1 (5 bases). Germline V gene lookup returns CDR1 SGHKS and CDR2 YYEKEE (reference sequence). The CDR3 sequence is 15 residues long. The CDR3 DNA follows: TGTGCCAGCAGCTTGGGATCAGACAGTTTCTACGGGCAGTACTTC. Its translation: CASSLGSDSFYGQYF.

The sample holds a few counts of this clonotype. The rearrangement links TRBV7-2 to TRBJ2-5; 7 bases agree with TRBD1. The length of the CDR3 is 21 residues. Trimming removed 1 base from V and 2 bases from J; junction bases left unmatched: 22. Germline-derived CDR1 and CDR2 are SGHTA and FQGNSA. CDR3 coding DNA: TGTGCCAGCAGCTTAGTCCTCCGGAAGTGGGTCGGCAGGGGGATTCAAGAGACCCAGTACTTC. Amino acid sequence: CASSLVLRKWVGRGIQETQYF.

This clonotype was counted at least ten times. This chain connects TRBV10-1 to TRBJ1-5; TRBD1 is a possible D gene (5 bases). The germline V gene has CDR1 WNHNN and CDR2 SYGVQD (reference sequence). The CDR3 consists of 16 residues. Trimming took off 0 bases at V and 5 bases at J, with 14 bases between the two ends. CDR3: CASSESRGGLHQPQHF. The CDR3 nucleotides are TGCGCCAGCAGTGAGTCACGTGGGGGTCTTCATCAGCCCCAGCATTTT.

There are many counts of this clonotype. The rearrangement links TRBV6-1 to TRBJ2-4; weak D call: TRBD1 (6 bases). There are 13 residues in the CDR3. V gave up 4 bases and J gave up 8 bases, with 12 bases separating them. Germline V gene sequence: CDR1 MNHNS, CDR2 SASEGT. For the CDR3, the DNA is TGTGCCAGCAGTGGCCAGGGGCGAGACATTCAGTACTTC. It translates to CASSGQGRDIQYF.

The rearrangement links TRBV29-1 to TRBJ2-5, with D tentatively TRBD1 (6 bases). Germline-derived CDR1 and CDR2 are SQVTM and ANQGSEA. V lost 6 bases and J 1 base, leaving 15 bases between the germline ends. This CDR3 has 14 amino acids. As DNA, the CDR3 is TGCAGCGTCCAACCCTGGACAGCCCAAGAGACCCAGTACTTC. Its translation is CSVQPWTAQETQYF.

V usage is TRBV12-3 or TRBV12-4 and J usage is TRBJ2-1, with TRBD2 as a possible D gene (7 bases). With 3 bases removed from V and 8 bases from J, the gap between germline ends came to 17 bases. This CDR3 comprises 15 residues. The CDR3 DNA reads as TGTGCCAGCAGTTTGGGTGGGGGGGCCAACGATGAGCAGTTCTTC. Translation gives CASSLGGGANDEQFF.

There are many counts of this clonotype. The rearrangement joins TRBV12-3 or TRBV12-4 to TRBJ2-3; 13 bases are a match to TRBD2. This CDR3 is built from 16 residues. Trimming cost V 5 bases and J 7 bases; bases outside gene matches: 9. In DNA form, the CDR3 reads TGTGCCAGCAGTCCCGGGACTAGCGGGGTATCATATACGCAGTATTTT. This sequence encodes CASSPGTSGVSYTQYF.

The rearrangement links TRBV5-1 to TRBJ2-1; 8 bases map to TRBD1. This CDR3 contains 15 residues. CDR1 and CDR2 from the germline V gene are SGHRS and YFSETQ. V shed 5 bases and J 2 bases; nucleotides not matched to a gene: 6. CDR3 coding DNA: TGCGCCAGCAGAAAGGACAGGGCCGCCTACAATGAGCAGTTCTTC. Amino acid sequence: CASRKDRAAYNEQFF.

Comments on this clonotype: A read error may be the cause here, since a much bigger clone is one base away. The chain carries TRBV2 and TRBJ2-1; no firm D call. The CDR3 consists of 14 residues. Germline assignment: CDR1 SNHLY and CDR2 FYNNEI. The CDR3 here is CASSAAISYNEQLF. The CDR3 DNA follows: TGTGCCAGCAGCGCCGCTATCTCCTACAATGAGCAGCTCTTC.

This clonotype occurred many times. This chain links TRBV9 with TRBJ2-2; a weak D match, TRBD1 (6 bases). CDR1 is SGDLS, CDR2 YYNGEE, per germline. V shed 7 bases and J shed 4 bases, with 11 bases lying between them. This CDR3 is 13 amino acids long. This CDR3 is CASSGQFTGELFF. CDR3 nucleotide sequence: TGTGCCAGCTCCGGACAGTTCACCGGGGAGCTGTTTTTT.

This clonotype was found a few times. The chain is built from TRBV29-1 and TRBJ2-7; D ambiguous. Germline CDR1 and CDR2: SQVTM and ANQGSEA. V lost 4 bases and J lost 2, with 12 bases in between. The length of the CDR3 is 13 residues. The CDR3 here is CSVVRSMTYEQYF. CDR3 DNA sequence: TGCAGCGTTGTACGCAGTATGACCTACGAGCAGTACTTC.

This clonotype was counted many times. The V and J genes are TRBV7-2 and TRBJ1-1; maybe TRBD1 (6 bases). The CDR3 sequence is 12 residues long. CDR1 and CDR2 (germline): SGHTA, FQGNSA. Trimming took off 0 bases at V and 10 bases at J, with 9 bases between the two ends. Here the CDR3 DNA reads TGTGCCAGCAGCTTAGCGGGCAGGGGAGCTTTCTTT. This codes for CASSLAGRGAFF. Full variable domain (remainder filled in from reference TRBV7-2 and TRBJ1-1): GAGVSQSPSNKVTEKGKDVELRCDPISGHTALYWYRQSLGQGLEFLIYFQGNSAPDKSGLPSDRFSAERTGGSVSTLTIQRTQQEDSAVYLCASSLAGRGAFFGQGTRLTVV.

J is TRBJ1-1 and V is TRBV5-5; D uncertain. In germline, CDR1 is SGHKS, CDR2 YYEKEE (reference sequence). The V gene lost 4 bases and the J gene lost 1 base, with 11 bases spanning the gap. The CDR3 totals 14 residues. The CDR3 here is CASSALQRNTEAFF. The CDR3 DNA follows: TGTGCCAGCAGCGCACTACAGAGGAACACTGAAGCTTTCTTT.

This clonotype is termed medium-sized (0.01 to 0.1%). The genes are TRBV12-3 or TRBV12-4 and TRBJ1-3, with D hard to call. The CDR3 has 11 residues. CDR3 DNA: TGTGCTCACGCCTCTGGAAACACCATATATTTT. As protein: CAHASGNTIYF.

V gene TRBV18 combines with J gene TRBJ1-1; TRBD1 is a possible D gene (5 bases). Trimming left V 5 bases short and J 3 bases short, with 16 bases between. The CDR3 contains 15 residues. The V gene's germline CDR1 is KGHSH and CDR2 LQKENI. The CDR3 DNA is TGTGCCAGCTCAAGGGGCGGAGGAGTTGACACTGAAGCTTTCTTT. Translated: CASSRGGGVDTEAFF.

This clonotype was detected many times. The chain links TRBV5-1 to TRBJ1-4; D may be TRBD1 (6 bases). This CDR3 region has 14 residues. V was pared by 3 bases and J by 8 bases, with 14 bases between. Looked up from germline, CDR1 is SGHRS and CDR2 is YFSETQ. The CDR3 DNA is TGCGCCAGCAGCTCGACAGGAGCCCTGGAAAAACTGTTTTTT. Amino acids: CASSSTGALEKLFF. Supplemented by reference TRBV5-1 and TRBJ1-4, the full variable domain reads KAGVTQTPRYLIKTRGQQVTLSCSPISGHRSVSWYQQTPGQGLQFLFEYFSETQRNKGNFPGRFSGRQFSNSRSEMNVSTLELGDSALYLCASSSTGALEKLFFGSGTQLSVL.

In its sample, this clonotype was seen many times. The V call is TRBV28, the J call TRBJ2-5; tentatively, D is TRBD2 (7 bases). Germline lookup yields CDR1 MDHEN and CDR2 SYDVKM. The CDR3 covers 13 residues. V was trimmed by 7 bases and J by 3 bases, leaving 12 bases between them. As DNA, the CDR3 is TGTGCCAGCAATGGAGGGGGGGAAGAGACCCAGTACTTC. It encodes CASNGGGEETQYF.